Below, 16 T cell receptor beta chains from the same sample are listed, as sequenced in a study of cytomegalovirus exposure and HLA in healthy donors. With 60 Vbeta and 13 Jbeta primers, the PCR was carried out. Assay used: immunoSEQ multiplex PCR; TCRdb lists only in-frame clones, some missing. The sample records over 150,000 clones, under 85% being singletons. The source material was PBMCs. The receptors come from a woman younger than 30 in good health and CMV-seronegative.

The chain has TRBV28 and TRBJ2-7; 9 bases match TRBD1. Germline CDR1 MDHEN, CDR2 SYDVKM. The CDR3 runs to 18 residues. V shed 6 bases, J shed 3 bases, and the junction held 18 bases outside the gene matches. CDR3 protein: CASSPGPTGGSPGYEQYF. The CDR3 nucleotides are TGTGCCAGCAGCCCCGGACCGACAGGGGGGTCGCCTGGCTACGAGCAGTACTTC. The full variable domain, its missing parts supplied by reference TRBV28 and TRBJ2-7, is DVKVTQSSRYLVKRTGEKVFLECVQDMDHENMFWYRQDPGLGLRLIYFSYDVKMKEKGDIPEGYSVSREKKERFSLILESASTNQTSMYLCASSPGPTGGSPGYEQYFGPGTRLTVT.

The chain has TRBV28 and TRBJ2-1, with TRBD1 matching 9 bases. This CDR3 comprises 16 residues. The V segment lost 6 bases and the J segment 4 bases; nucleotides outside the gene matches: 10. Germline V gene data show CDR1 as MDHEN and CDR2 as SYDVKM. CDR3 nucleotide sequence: TGTGCCAGCAGCAGACCGGGACAGGGAATTTACAATGAGCAGTTCTTC. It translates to CASSRPGQGIYNEQFF.

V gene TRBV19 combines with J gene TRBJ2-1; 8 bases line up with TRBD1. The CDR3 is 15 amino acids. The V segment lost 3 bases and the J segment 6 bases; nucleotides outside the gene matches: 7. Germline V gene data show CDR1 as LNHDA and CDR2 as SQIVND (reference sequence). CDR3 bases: TGTGCCAGTAGTATTGTCAGGGGGCCGGGCAATGAGCAGTTCTTC. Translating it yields CASSIVRGPGNEQFF.

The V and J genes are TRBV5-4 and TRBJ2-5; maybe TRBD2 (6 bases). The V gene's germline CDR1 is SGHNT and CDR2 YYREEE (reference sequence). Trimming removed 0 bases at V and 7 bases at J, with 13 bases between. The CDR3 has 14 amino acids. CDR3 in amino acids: CASSLDGREGTQYF. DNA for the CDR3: TGTGCCAGCAGCTTGGATGGGCGGGAAGGGACCCAGTACTTC.

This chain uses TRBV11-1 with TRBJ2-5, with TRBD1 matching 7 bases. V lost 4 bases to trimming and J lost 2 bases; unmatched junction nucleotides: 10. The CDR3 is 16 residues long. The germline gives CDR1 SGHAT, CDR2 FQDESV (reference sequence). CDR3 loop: CASSSPKTGKQETQYF. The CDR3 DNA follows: TGTGCCAGCAGCTCCCCCAAGACAGGGAAGCAAGAGACCCAGTACTTC.

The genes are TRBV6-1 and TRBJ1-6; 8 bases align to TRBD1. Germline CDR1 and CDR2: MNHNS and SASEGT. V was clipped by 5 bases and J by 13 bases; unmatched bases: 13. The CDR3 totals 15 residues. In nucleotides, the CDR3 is TGTGCCAGCAGTTCTCGAGGGGGGCAGGGGGCCCCCCTCCACTTT. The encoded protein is CASSSRGGQGAPLHF.

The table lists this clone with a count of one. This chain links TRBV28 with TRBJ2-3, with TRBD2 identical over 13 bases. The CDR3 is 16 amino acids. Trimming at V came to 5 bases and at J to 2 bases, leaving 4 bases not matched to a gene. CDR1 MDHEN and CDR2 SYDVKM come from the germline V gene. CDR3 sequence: CASSPGLAGPTDTQYF. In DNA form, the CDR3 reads TGTGCCAGCAGTCCGGGACTAGCGGGACCCACAGATACGCAGTATTTT.

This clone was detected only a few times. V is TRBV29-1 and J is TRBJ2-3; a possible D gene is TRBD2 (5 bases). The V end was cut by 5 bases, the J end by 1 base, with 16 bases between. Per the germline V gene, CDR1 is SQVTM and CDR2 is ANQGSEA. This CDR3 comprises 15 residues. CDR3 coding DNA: TGCAGCGTTTCCTCCGGAACCGGGGGCACAGATACGCAGTATTTT. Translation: CSVSSGTGGTDTQYF.

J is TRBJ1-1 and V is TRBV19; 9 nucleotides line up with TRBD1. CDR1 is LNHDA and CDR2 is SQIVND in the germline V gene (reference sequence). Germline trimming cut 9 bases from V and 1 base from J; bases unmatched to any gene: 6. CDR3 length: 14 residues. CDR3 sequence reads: CASSWTGANTEAFF. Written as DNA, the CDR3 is TGTGCCAGCTCCTGGACAGGGGCGAACACTGAAGCTTTCTTT.

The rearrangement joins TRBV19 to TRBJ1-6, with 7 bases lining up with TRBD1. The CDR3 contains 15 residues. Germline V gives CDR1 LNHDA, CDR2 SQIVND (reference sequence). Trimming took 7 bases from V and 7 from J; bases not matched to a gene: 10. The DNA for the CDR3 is TGTGCCAGTACCGACGACAGGGTAAAAAATTCACCCCTCCACTTT. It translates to CASTDDRVKNSPLHF.

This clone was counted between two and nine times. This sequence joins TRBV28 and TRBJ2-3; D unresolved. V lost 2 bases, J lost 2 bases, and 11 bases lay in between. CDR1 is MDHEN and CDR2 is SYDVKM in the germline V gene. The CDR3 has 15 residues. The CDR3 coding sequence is TGTGCCAGCAGTTTACGGCTTACAGTCACAGATACGCAGTATTTT. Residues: CASSLRLTVTDTQYF.

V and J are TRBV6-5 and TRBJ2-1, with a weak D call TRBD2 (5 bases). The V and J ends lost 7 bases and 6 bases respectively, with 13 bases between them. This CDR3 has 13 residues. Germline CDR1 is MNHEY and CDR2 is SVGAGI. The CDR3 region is CASTRLPGNEQFF. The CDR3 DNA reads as TGTGCCAGCACCCGACTACCCGGCAATGAGCAGTTCTTC.

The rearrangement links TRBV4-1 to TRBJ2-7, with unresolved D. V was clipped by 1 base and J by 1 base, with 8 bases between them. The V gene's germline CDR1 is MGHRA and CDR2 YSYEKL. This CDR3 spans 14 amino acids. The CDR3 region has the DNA TGCGCCAGCAGCCAAGGTTCCAGTTCCTACGAGCAGTACTTC. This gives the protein CASSQGSSSYEQYF.

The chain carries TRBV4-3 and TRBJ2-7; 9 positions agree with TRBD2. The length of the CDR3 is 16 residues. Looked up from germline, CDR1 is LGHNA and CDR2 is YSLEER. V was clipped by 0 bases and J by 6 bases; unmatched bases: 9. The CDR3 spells CASSQEFTGAGGEQYF. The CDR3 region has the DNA TGCGCCAGCAGCCAAGAGTTTACGGGAGCGGGGGGCGAGCAGTACTTC.

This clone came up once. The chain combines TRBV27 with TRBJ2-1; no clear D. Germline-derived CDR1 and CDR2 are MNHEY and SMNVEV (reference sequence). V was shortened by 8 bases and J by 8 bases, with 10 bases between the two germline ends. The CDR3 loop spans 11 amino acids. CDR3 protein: CASHSGDEQFF. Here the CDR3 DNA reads TGTGCCAGCCACTCAGGCGATGAGCAGTTCTTC.

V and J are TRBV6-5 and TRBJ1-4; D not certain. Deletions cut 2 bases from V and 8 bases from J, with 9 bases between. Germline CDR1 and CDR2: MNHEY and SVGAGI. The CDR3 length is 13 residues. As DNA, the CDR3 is TGTGCCAGCAGTTACAACTCCGGGGAAAAACTGTTTTTT. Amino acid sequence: CASSYNSGEKLFF.